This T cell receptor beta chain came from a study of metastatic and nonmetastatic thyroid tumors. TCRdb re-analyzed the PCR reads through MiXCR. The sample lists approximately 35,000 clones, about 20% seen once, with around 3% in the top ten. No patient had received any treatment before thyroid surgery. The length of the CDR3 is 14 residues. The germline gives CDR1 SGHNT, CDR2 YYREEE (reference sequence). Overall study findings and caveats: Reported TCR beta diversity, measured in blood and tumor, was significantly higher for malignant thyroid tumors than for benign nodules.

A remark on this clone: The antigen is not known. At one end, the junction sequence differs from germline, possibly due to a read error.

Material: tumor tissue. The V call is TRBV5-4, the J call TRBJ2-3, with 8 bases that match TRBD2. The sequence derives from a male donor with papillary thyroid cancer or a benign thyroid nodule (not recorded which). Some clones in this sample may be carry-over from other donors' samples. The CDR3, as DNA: TGTGCCAGCATCTTGAAGCGGGAGTCAGATACGCAGTATTTT. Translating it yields CASILKRESDTQYF.